This T cell receptor (beta chain) came from a study of T-cell reconstitution after alpha-beta-depleted transplantation in children (dated by TCRdb to the mid-2010s). Some background on the complete study: T-cell immune reconstitution after TCRalphabeta/CD19-depleted allogeneic hematopoietic cell transplantation in children was quantitatively tracked in the study by means of TCR repertoire profiling. Overall results and qualifications from the work: The high TCRbeta diversity at day 60 in some patients was ascribed to recipient T cells and intrathymic progenitors that had survived conditioning. Hyperexpanded clone frequencies declined over subsequent months; after one year, T-cell counts and TCRbeta diversity were mostly attributed to newly produced T cells. The apparently early alphabetaT-cell count recovery about two months after transplant was reportedly dependent on only several hundred rapidly expanded clones derived from non-depleted graft cells.

From a lookup of the germline V gene, CDR1 and CDR2 are MNHEY and SVGEGT. Including the terminal cysteine and valine, the CDR3 comprises 14 residues. Kept here is only the CDR3 DNA, which spans 42 bases and is read in frame from base 1. The junction shows trimming of 7 bases on V and 3 bases on J, plus 16 bases between the germline ends. This clonotype was counted a few times. Its target antigen remains unknown. No base quality values were provided; no much bigger clone lies one nucleotide off. To prepare the library, PCR was applied. Sequencing was performed on an Illumina HiSeq 2500. Molecular barcoding was employed in the preparation of TCR libraries, with unique molecular identifiers being used to normalize TCRbeta repertoire quantification. TCRdb ran its own pipeline on the public reads, namely fastp trimming at Q25 and MiXCR clone calling, and kept in-frame beta chains. Rows matching on CDR3 protein sequence are summarized as one entry with the most common DNA and genes. The sample data list about 580,000 distinct CDR3 sequences, and more than 20% of these were observed just once. Of the sample, roughly 15% falls within the top ten clones.

The treatment or condition label, as the study defines it: allogeneic hematopoietic cell transplantation with graft depleted of TCRalphabeta T cells and CD19 B cells. The transplant recipients were children given TCRalphabeta/CD19-depleted allogeneic hematopoietic cell grafts. Sequencing was performed on PBMCs, mostly from graft donor cells, taken 360 days after TCRalphabeta/CD19-depleted stem cell transplant. The receptor's source is a boy younger than two who had a stem cell transplant for acute myeloid leukemia, so the T cells may come from the graft donor. Recombination connected TRBV6-2 or TRBV6-3 to TRBJ2-7, with the D gene uncertain. The encoded CDR3 is CASTSPITGYEQYV. In nucleotide form, the sequence is TGTGCCAGCACTTCTCCGATCACGGGCTACGAGCAGTACGTC.